This T cell receptor beta chain was sequenced for a study of cytomegalovirus exposure and HLA in healthy donors. Overall study findings and caveats: Some TCR beta chains (around 180 of them) were listed as cytomegalovirus-associated. Most CMV-associated TCR beta chains appeared HLA-restricted in a later analysis. No immune exposure information besides CMV serostatus was available. Confirmation was obtained in vitro that a few CMV-associated chains are specific for CMV antigens.

The PCR used 60 Vbeta and 13 Jbeta primers. TCRdb's copy holds only in-frame clones and misses some; the assay was immunoSEQ multiplex PCR. The sample has 130,000 or so clones, around 83% seen once. The CDR3 extends over 14 amino acids. Germline lookup yields CDR1 SNHLY and CDR2 FYNNEI. The V segment lost 7 bases and the J segment 5 bases; nucleotides outside the gene matches: 6. Worth noting for this clone: Its antigen is currently unknown.

This receptor was identified in a woman aged 50 to 60 in good health and CMV-seropositive. The chain couples TRBV2 to TRBJ2-2, with 8 bases lining up with TRBD2. The source material was PBMCs. CDR3 sequence reads: CASTKREQTGELFF. The CDR3, as DNA: TGTGCCAGCACCAAGCGGGAGCAGACCGGGGAGCTGTTTTTT. Based on the CDR3 plus reference TRBV2 and TRBJ2-2, the full variable domain is EPEVTQTPSHQVTQMGQEVILRCVPISNHLYFYWYRQILGQKVEFLVSFYNNEISEKSEIFDDQFSVERPDGSNFTLKIRSTKLEDSAMYFCASTKREQTGELFFGEGSRLTVL.